This is a list of T cell receptor beta chains from one sample in a study of Graves' ophthalmopathy and Graves' hyperthyroidism. Each CDR3 protein gets one entry after TCRdb re-called the multiplex PCR reads with MiXCR. The sample carries 400,000 or so distinct CDR3 sequences, approximately 15% recorded once. Input material: peripheral blood. Receptors were obtained from a woman aged 18-29 years with stable Graves' hyperthyroidism. Each CDR3 is given with its conserved first and last residue. A D gene is named only where the DNA matches it firmly. Size is omitted from some rows. Given values are once, few, many or a class for expanded clones.

V gene,clone size,J gene,D gene,CDR3 protein,CDR3 DNA
TRBV6-2/TRBV6-3,many,TRBJ1-2,NA,CASSYLGTLGDGYTF,TGTGCCAGCAGTTACCTCGGGACTCTTGGCGATGGCTACACCTTC
TRBV5-6,NA,TRBJ2-5,NA,CASSQDFTLFETQYF,TGTGCCAGCAGCCAAGACTTCACGCTTTTCGAGACCCAGTACTTC
TRBV20-1,many,TRBJ1-2,NA,CSARDQGDTDGYTF,TGCAGTGCTAGAGATCAGGGTGACACGGATGGCTACACCTTC
TRBV15,many,TRBJ1-2,NA,CAASRGGTTNYGYTF,TGTGCCGCCAGCAGAGGTGGAACTACTAACTATGGCTACACCTTC
TRBV6-2/TRBV6-3,many,TRBJ2-7,NA,CASSWGPPADEQYF,TGTGCCAGCAGCTGGGGACCGCCGGCCGATGAGCAGTACTTC
TRBV29-1,many,TRBJ1-1,NA,CSVAAAGNTEAFF,TGCAGCGTCGCGGCAGCGGGGAACACTGAAGCTTTCTTT
TRBV27,NA,TRBJ2-3,NA,CASSLYQPTDTQYF,TGTGCCAGCAGTTTATACCAGCCCACAGATACGCAGTATTTT
TRBV6-1,many,TRBJ1-5,NA,CASSGNWQPQHF,TGTGCCAGCAGTGGAAATTGGCAGCCCCAGCATTTT
TRBV4-1,NA,TRBJ2-7,NA,CASSQESQGSYEQYF,TGCGCCAGCAGCCAAGAAAGTCAGGGTTCCTACGAGCAGTACTTC
TRBV4-2,few,TRBJ1-1,NA,CASSQVRGDTEAFF,TGTGCCAGCAGCCAAGTGCGGGGGGACACTGAAGCTTTCTTT
TRBV6-2/TRBV6-3,many,TRBJ2-4,NA,CASSPSTRAKNIQYF,TGTGCCAGCAGTCCTTCGACAAGAGCCAAAAACATTCAGTACTTC
TRBV28,many,TRBJ1-5,TRBD1,CASSSELTGGRQPQHF,TGTGCCAGCAGCTCCGAACTGACAGGGGGTCGTCAGCCCCAGCATTTT
TRBV6-2/TRBV6-3,many,TRBJ2-7,NA,CASSQSRSQSEQYF,TGTGCCAGCAGTCAATCTCGAAGCCAAAGCGAGCAGTACTTC
TRBV13,few,TRBJ2-7,TRBD1,CASSLGRWTGNYEQCF,TGTGCCAGCAGCCTAGGGCGGTGGACAGGGAATTACGAGCAGTGCTTC
TRBV7-2,many,TRBJ1-2,TRBD1,CASSLGTGGSGGYTF,TGTGCCAGCAGCTTGGGGACAGGGGGCAGTGGTGGCTACACCTTC
TRBV19,many,TRBJ1-5,NA,CASRMNSDGRNQPQHF,TGTGCCAGTAGAATGAACTCTGACGGGCGGAATCAGCCCCAGCATTTT
TRBV7-8,many,TRBJ1-2,NA,CASSLLTAVNYGYTF,TGTGCCAGCAGCTTACTGACAGCCGTCAACTATGGCTACACCTTC
TRBV6-5,many,TRBJ2-5,NA,CASSYSAGGGQETQYF,TGTGCCAGCAGTTACTCGGCAGGGGGAGGCCAAGAGACCCAGTACTTC
TRBV12-3/TRBV12-4,many,TRBJ2-2,NA,CASSLGGRWTSRESGELFF,TGTGCCAGCAGTTTAGGAGGTCGGTGGACCTCAAGGGAGTCCGGGGAGCTGTTTTTT
TRBV6-5,many,TRBJ1-1,NA,CASSYSKANTEAFF,TGTGCCAGCAGTTACTCGAAGGCGAACACTGAAGCTTTCTTT
TRBV10-3,many,TRBJ1-2,NA,CAISESAGYGYTF,TGTGCCATCAGTGAGTCGGCAGGTTATGGCTACACCTTC
TRBV15,many,TRBJ2-2,TRBD1,CATSPGTGDTGELFF,TGTGCCACCAGCCCCGGGACAGGGGACACCGGGGAGCTGTTTTTT
TRBV12-3/TRBV12-4,many,TRBJ2-5,NA,CASSWDPETQYF,TGTGCCAGCAGTTGGGACCCAGAGACCCAGTACTTC
TRBV25-1,NA,TRBJ2-7,TRBD1,CASSAHRGLSSEQYF,TGTGCCAGCAGTGCTCACAGGGGGCTCTCTTCCGAGCAGTACTTC
TRBV12-3/TRBV12-4,many,TRBJ1-1,NA,CASSLAGGRVEAFF,TGTGCCAGCAGTTTGGCGGGGGGCAGAGTTGAAGCTTTCTTT
TRBV12-3/TRBV12-4,NA,TRBJ2-2,TRBD2,CASSLPSGGNTGELFF,TGTGCCAGCAGTTTGCCTAGCGGGGGAAACACCGGGGAGCTGTTTTTT
TRBV3-1,NA,TRBJ2-7,TRBD1,CASSQDWTGKYF,TGTGCCAGCAGCCAAGATTGGACAGGGAAGTACTTC
TRBV12-3/TRBV12-4,many,TRBJ1-6,NA,CASSFSGVEFHF,TGTGCCAGCAGTTTCTCAGGGGTGGAGTTCCACTTT
TRBV12-3/TRBV12-4,many,TRBJ1-2,NA,CASSLALNYGYTF,TGTGCCAGCAGTTTAGCGCTTAACTATGGCTACACCTTC
TRBV25-1,few,TRBJ2-2,NA,CASSDIANTGELFF,TGTGCCAGCAGTGACATCGCGAACACCGGGGAGCTGTTTTTT
TRBV4-2,many,TRBJ2-5,NA,CASSQSPAHALETQYF,TGTGCCAGCAGCCAGAGCCCCGCGCACGCCTTGGAGACCCAGTACTTC
TRBV27,many,TRBJ2-4,NA,CASSSTGVEAKNIQYF,TGTGCCAGCAGCTCAACTGGGGTTGAGGCCAAAAACATTCAGTACTTC
TRBV6-1,many,TRBJ1-1,NA,CASSGRQYNTEAFF,TGTGCCAGCAGTGGTCGACAGTATAACACTGAAGCTTTCTTT
TRBV19,many,TRBJ1-2,TRBD1,CASIRTGGGYTF,TGTGCCAGTATCCGGACAGGGGGTGGCTACACCTTC
TRBV12-3/TRBV12-4,NA,TRBJ2-2,NA,CASSFGQPPTGELFF,TGTGCCAGCAGTTTCGGGCAGCCCCCCACCGGGGAGCTGTTTTTT
TRBV12-3/TRBV12-4,many,TRBJ1-2,NA,CASSLVDRGANYGYTF,TGTGCCAGCAGTTTAGTGGACCGAGGAGCTAACTATGGCTACACCTTC
TRBV7-2,many,TRBJ1-2,NA,CASSSGVDYGYTF,TGTGCCAGCAGCTCAGGGGTTGACTATGGCTACACCTTC
TRBV5-1,many,TRBJ2-7,NA,CASSGGTAGNYEQYF,TGCGCCAGCAGCGGCGGGACCGCGGGAAACTACGAGCAGTACTTC
TRBV13,many,TRBJ1-1,NA,CASSSKESRLPEAFF,TGTGCCAGCAGCTCGAAGGAAAGCCGCCTCCCGGAAGCTTTCTTT
TRBV3-1,few,TRBJ2-5,NA,CASSQDGDGQETQYF,TGTGCCAGCAGCCAAGATGGGGACGGCCAAGAGACCCAGTACTTC
TRBV11-2,many,TRBJ1-5,NA,CASSLENSNQPQHF,TGTGCCAGCAGCTTAGAGAATAGCAATCAGCCCCAGCATTTT
TRBV20-1,many,TRBJ1-5,NA,CSATETGNQPQHF,TGCAGTGCTACCGAAACAGGGAATCAGCCCCAGCATTTT